The source of this T cell receptor (beta chain) is a study of blood T cell repertoires in COVID-19. The wider study: PBMCs, B-cell-depleted T cells, or T cells were the source of the cDNA or gDNA that made up the material.

Patients of the Seattle cohort, enrolled during active infection, were followed longitudinally. Methods used by the authors: For nucleated cells, counts were estimated from reference gene primer amplification. The protocol was immunoSEQ multiplex PCR, while the TCRdb copy is restricted to in-frame clones and leaves out a portion. The V and J calls and the clone size are those of that table, but D and trimming were determined from the DNA. The profile covers about 430,000 clones, with 85% to 90% appearing a single time and about 0.91% taken by the ten largest. V lost 4 bases to trimming and J lost 12 bases, with 14 bases between them. CDR3 length: 12 residues. Germline values: CDR1 SGHNT, CDR2 YYREEE (reference sequence).

Sequenced material: peripheral blood. The V and J genes are TRBV5-4 and TRBJ2-1; tentative D call: TRBD2 (6 bases). This TCR came from a man between 18 and 29 years old with COVID-19, enrolled during active disease. DNA for the CDR3: TGTGCCAGCAGCGTCGACGGGGGACCGCAGTTCTTC. Translated: CASSVDGGPQFF.